The present T cell receptor beta chain was sequenced within a study of technical replicates of blood from four donors. Trimming removed 5 bases from V and 3 bases from J; junction bases left unmatched: 5. From germline, CDR1 is MDHEN and CDR2 SYDVKM. The CDR3 runs to 15 residues. The repertoire was sequenced with immunoSEQ multiplex PCR; TCRdb's copy has only in-frame clones and lacks some. The sample consists of tens of thousands of clones, 93% of them appearing once. The receptor comes from a human donor in good health. Source material: T cells isolated from PBMCs. The chain joins TRBV28 to TRBJ1-2; 11 nucleotides agree with TRBD1. CDR3 loop: CASSPGTGGHYGYTF. CDR3 DNA: TGTGCCAGCAGTCCCGGGACAGGGGGGCACTATGGCTACACCTTC.